The present T cell receptor (beta chain) was sequenced within a study of T cell responses to AZD1222 COVID-19 vaccine. Across the whole study: Both about-4-week and about-12-week second-dose recipients were combined.

Of note for this clone: Its specificity is not known.

The CDR3 runs to 12 residues. Trimming shortened V by 10 bases and J by 1 base, and 10 bases separated the two germline ends. The table came from immunoSEQ multiplex PCR; TCRdb's copy has only in-frame clones and leaves some out. The sample has around 120,000 clones, more than 85% seen once. Regarding the study as a whole: Among the donors, most were white British and more were female, and clonal diversity was possibly underestimated. Within unmutated variant regions lay the reported targets of nearly half of spike-specific TCRs. Regions 160-218 and 743-854 held dominance among vaccine-associated CD4 TCRs, which spanned spike.

This chain uses TRBV12-3 or TRBV12-4 with TRBJ1-2, with D unresolved. Sequencing was performed on peripheral blood, taken on day 0 of AZD1222 vaccination. This TCR derives from an adult in good health. CDR3 in amino acids: CATQRNNYGYTF. The CDR3 DNA follows: TGTGCCACCCAACGTAATAACTATGGCTACACCTTC.